This T cell receptor beta chain appears in the sequencing data of a study of shared clonotypes between healthy human individuals. This clone has just one count. Its specificity is unknown. Some clones are missing from TCRdb's copy, which holds only in-frame ones; the method was immunoSEQ multiplex PCR. This repertoire shows fewer than 1 million clones, 90% to 98% found once; its top ten account for about 0.21%. Study-level points and caveats: The small donor group covered limited genetic and exposure diversity. Memory subsets generally showed lower estimated richness than naive subsets.

Naive CD8 cells were CD45RO-negative, positively selected for CCR7, excluding terminally differentiated effector memory CD45RA+ cells. Each donor was a Caucasian adult residing in Nashville, Tennessee. V lost 7 bases and J lost 6; bases outside the gene matches: 26. The CDR3 totals 19 residues. Germline assignment: CDR1 SQVTM and CDR2 ANQGSEA. Material for sequencing was naive CD8+ T cells sorted from blood. The sequence derives from a man aged 30 to 39 in good health. The chain has TRBV29-1 and TRBJ2-7; 11 bases agree with TRBD2. The CDR3 here is CSALHSGRAAVYGLSEQYF. The CDR3, as DNA: TGCAGCGCTCTCCATAGCGGGAGGGCCGCCGTCTACGGCCTTTCCGAGCAGTACTTC.